This entry lists 9 T cell receptor beta chains sequenced from one sample in a study of blood T cell repertoires in COVID-19. Measured with immunoSEQ multiplex PCR; TCRdb has only the in-frame clones, and not every one. The table lists 150,000 to 200,000 clones, 65% to 85% of them singletons. Material for sequencing was PBMCs or T cells enriched from blood (not recorded which). The receptor source for this set is a man aged 40-49 years who had recovered from COVID-19.

This chain connects TRBV5-4 to TRBJ2-1, with 10 bases aligning to TRBD1. The trim removed 1 base at V and 9 bases at J, leaving 4 bases unmatched. The CDR3 length is 14 residues. Germline V lookup: CDR1 SGHNT, CDR2 YYREEE (reference sequence). The CDR3 is CASSLRQGAFEQFF. The CDR3 DNA is TGTGCCAGCAGCTTGAGACAGGGGGCGTTTGAGCAGTTCTTC.

This chain joins TRBV5-1 and TRBJ2-3, with D perhaps matching TRBD2 (5 bases). Trimming removed 4 bases from V and 5 bases from J, with 17 bases in between. Germline V CDR1 and CDR2: SGHRS, YFSETQ. The CDR3 runs to 15 residues. CDR3 residues: CASSPQRRGEDTQYF. The DNA for the CDR3 is TGCGCCAGCAGCCCGCAGCGTCGGGGAGAAGATACGCAGTATTTT. The full variable domain, its missing parts supplied by reference TRBV5-1 and TRBJ2-3, is KAGVTQTPRYLIKTRGQQVTLSCSPISGHRSVSWYQQTPGQGLQFLFEYFSETQRNKGNFPGRFSGRQFSNSRSEMNVSTLELGDSALYLCASSPQRRGEDTQYFGPGTRLTVL.

The chain joins TRBV5-1 to TRBJ1-3; D remains ambiguous. The germline V and J ends were trimmed by 0 bases and 2 bases, with 18 bases remaining between them. The CDR3 extends over 18 amino acids. CDR1 and CDR2 (germline): SGHRS, YFSETQ. The CDR3 is CASSLGLVSGGTGNTIYF. CDR3 DNA sequence: TGCGCCAGCAGCTTGGGCCTGGTTTCGGGAGGCACTGGAAACACCATATATTTT.

The chain employs TRBV2 and TRBJ2-5; 10 bases are shared with TRBD2. Germline-derived CDR1 and CDR2 are SNHLY and FYNNEI. With V trimmed by 6 bases and J by 5 bases, 12 bases remained unmatched. The CDR3 runs 16 residues. The CDR3 bases are TGTGCCAGCAGACGGGAGGTAGCGGGGGGATCGGAGACCCAGTACTTC. It encodes CASRREVAGGSETQYF.

This sequence joins TRBV2 and TRBJ1-5; D gene uncertain. CDR3 size: 13 residues. Trimming stripped 7 bases from V and 1 base from J, with 8 bases between. Germline CDR1 reads SNHLY; CDR2 reads FYNNEI. The CDR3 reads CASKAGSNQPQHF. For the CDR3, the DNA is TGTGCCAGCAAGGCAGGCAGCAATCAGCCCCAGCATTTT.

This clone was seen only a few times. V gene TRBV6-5 combines with J gene TRBJ2-5; D not certain. Germline values: CDR1 MNHEY, CDR2 SVGAGI. Trimming cost V 5 bases and J 5 bases, with 12 bases left between them. The length of the CDR3 is 13 residues. CDR3 DNA: TGTGCCAGCAGTATGACTCTCCCCGAGACCCAGTACTTC. It specifies CASSMTLPETQYF.

CDR3 residues: CASSQGPTTAVEQFF. CDR3 in DNA: TGCGCCAGCAGCCAAGGTCCCACGACTGCAGTTGAGCAGTTCTTC. V and J are TRBV5-1 and TRBJ2-1; D gene unclear. This CDR3 has 15 amino acids. Germline loops: CDR1 SGHRS, CDR2 YFSETQ. V was shortened by 4 bases and J by 9 bases, with 20 bases between the two germline ends.

The chain combines TRBV7-9 with TRBJ2-7; tentative D call: TRBD2 (5 bases). In germline, CDR1 is SEHNR, CDR2 FQNEAQ (reference sequence). Trimming removed 2 bases from V and 6 bases from J, with 5 bases in between. This CDR3 has 11 amino acids. CDR3 amino acids: CASSLTSEQYF. Here the CDR3 DNA reads TGTGCCAGCAGCTTAACTAGCGAGCAGTACTTC. The complete variable domain, with remaining parts taken from reference TRBV7-9 and TRBJ2-7, reads DTGVSQNPRHKITKRGQNVTFRCDPISEHNRLYWYRQTLGQGPEFLTYFQNEAQLEKSRLLSDRFSAERPKGSFSTLEIQRTEQGDSAMYLCASSLTSEQYFGPGTRLTVT.

In its sample, this clone was seen once. J is TRBJ1-1 and V is TRBV7-3; no definite D call. V was shortened by 3 bases and J by 0 bases, with 5 bases between the two germline ends. This CDR3 contains 13 residues. CDR1 and CDR2 from the germline V gene are SGHTA and FQGTGA. Here the CDR3 DNA reads TGTGCCAGCAGCTTGACTGTGAACACTGAAGCTTTCTTT. Protein sequence: CASSLTVNTEAFF.